The 5 T cell receptor beta chains reported below all come from one sample, sequenced in a study of regulatory T cells in long-lasting Graves disease. Time point here: newly diagnosed GD, antithyroid drugs for less than 3 months. The TCR library used RNA extracted from PBMCs. The authors built TCR beta libraries using iRepertoire HTBI primers and Arm-PCR of CDR3 regions. TCRdb called the multiplex PCR reads again in MiXCR, with one record for every CDR3 protein. The data contain just over 600,000 distinct CDR3 sequences, approximately 15% of them singletons. These data also formed part of another study, on T cells in Graves' hyperthyroidism and ophthalmopathy.

Sequenced here: peripheral blood mononuclear cells (PBMCs), sampled at new diagnosis, from a patient treated with antithyroid drugs. The receptors were gathered from a woman in her 30s with Graves disease.

This clonotype has just a few counts. This sequence joins TRBV12-5 and TRBJ2-3; perhaps TRBD2 as D (6 bases). CDR1 LGHNT and CDR2 FRNRAP come from the germline V gene. The CDR3 has 11 amino acids. Between the trimmed V and J ends, which lost 11 bases and 9 bases, there was a span of 15 bases. The CDR3 coding sequence is TGTGCTCATACGAGCGCGGGGACGCAGTATTTT. Translated, it gives CAHTSAGTQYF.

In this sample, this clonotype turned up a few times. The genes are TRBV12-3 or TRBV12-4 and TRBJ2-2, with 8 bases matching TRBD1. V lost 5 bases and J lost 8; bases outside the gene matches: 4. The CDR3 is made up of 13 amino acids. The CDR3 DNA sequence: TGTGCCAGCAGTCTACAGGGGGAGGGGGAGCTGTTTTTT. This gives the protein CASSLQGEGELFF.

This clonotype was counted between two and nine times. The rearrangement uses TRBV19 and TRBJ2-3; a possible D gene is TRBD2 (6 bases). This CDR3 has 13 amino acids. Germline lookup yields CDR1 LNHDA and CDR2 SQIVND (reference sequence). V gave up 5 bases and J gave up 3 bases, with 9 bases separating them. The CDR3 DNA sequence: TGTGCCAGTAGTGAGGAGGGGACAGATACGCAGTATTTT. This codes for CASSEEGTDTQYF. The variable domain in full, completed from reference TRBV19 and TRBJ2-3, reads DGGITQSPKYLFRKEGQNVTLSCEQNLNHDAMYWYRQDPGQGLRLIYYSQIVNDFQKGDIAEGYSVSREKKESFPLTVTSAQKNPTAFYLCASSEEGTDTQYFGPGTRLTVL.

This clonotype came up many times. This chain links TRBV29-1 with TRBJ1-2; D is unclear. The CDR3 is 10 amino acids. In germline, CDR1 is SQVTM, CDR2 ANQGSEA. Trimming took 6 bases from V and 4 from J, leaving 6 bases between them. For the CDR3, the DNA is TGCAGCGTGCTAAGCTATGGCTACACCTTC. Residues: CSVLSYGYTF.

This clonotype was seen a handful of times. J is TRBJ2-1 and V is TRBV6-1; 10 nucleotides match TRBD1. The V gene's germline CDR1 is MNHNS and CDR2 SASEGT. The J segment lost 5 bases and the V segment lost 8 bases, leaving 15 bases of the junction unmatched. The CDR3 is made up of 17 amino acids. The CDR3 reads CASGVKPGQGFDNEQFF. As DNA, the CDR3 is TGTGCCAGCGGGGTAAAACCGGGACAGGGGTTCGACAATGAGCAGTTCTTC.